The 30 T cell receptor beta chains listed next were all sequenced from one sample in a study of T cell changes during pregnancy in multiple sclerosis. Generated by immunoSEQ multiplex PCR, the TCRdb table keeps only in-frame clones and is missing some. The repertoire includes approximately 30,000 clones, approximately 90% of them detected once, and around 13% sits in the top ten. The sequences come from CD8+ T cells from peripheral blood mononuclear cells, collected in the first trimester of pregnancy. The source is a female donor with multiple sclerosis, enrolled in a pregnancy study.

The chain is built from TRBV7-9 and TRBJ2-3; 15 nucleotides match TRBD2. Germline assignment: CDR1 SEHNR and CDR2 FQNEAQ (reference sequence). The CDR3 covers 17 residues. V was clipped by 4 bases and J by 5 bases; unmatched bases: 7. Written as DNA, the CDR3 is TGTGCCAGCAGCTCCTTACCGGGACTAGCGGGAGGAGATACGCAGTATTTT. This sequence encodes CASSSLPGLAGGDTQYF.

The chain recombines TRBV18 with TRBJ2-1; 10 positions match TRBD2. This CDR3 region has 16 residues. Per the germline V gene, CDR1 is KGHSH and CDR2 is LQKENI. V shed 0 bases and J 8 bases; nucleotides not matched to a gene: 7. In DNA form, the CDR3 reads TGTGCCAGCTCACCACCACGAGCGGGAGGGATGCATGAGCAGTTCTTC. Translating it yields CASSPPRAGGMHEQFF.

This rearrangement joins TRBV7-3 to TRBJ2-1; D is uncertain. V was cut by 4 bases and J by 3 bases, with 13 bases left in between. Germline V CDR1 and CDR2: SGHTA, FQGTGA. This CDR3 contains 15 residues. The CDR3 loop is CASSSTMTSYNEQFF. The DNA of the CDR3 is TGTGCCAGCAGCTCAACGATGACAAGCTACAATGAGCAGTTCTTC.

The chain joins TRBV15 to TRBJ2-1; no clear D. CDR1 is LNHNV and CDR2 is YYDKDF in the germline V gene (reference sequence). The CDR3 extends over 14 amino acids. Trimming shortened V by 5 bases and J by 0 bases, and 8 bases separated the two germline ends. The CDR3 sequence is CATSESSSYNEQFF. DNA of the CDR3: TGTGCCACCAGCGAGTCTTCCTCCTACAATGAGCAGTTCTTC. The full variable domain, in which reference TRBV15 and TRBJ2-1 provide the parts outside the CDR3, is DAMVIQNPRYQVTQFGKPVTLSCSQTLNHNVMYWYQQKSSQAPKLLFHYYDKDFNNEADTPDNFQSRRPNTSFCFLDIRSPGLGDTAMYLCATSESSSYNEQFFGPGTRLTVL.

This rearrangement joins TRBV4-1 to TRBJ2-2, with 7 bases fitting TRBD1. Losses at the gene ends were 0 bases for V and 7 bases for J; bases not matched to a gene: 5. In germline, CDR1 is MGHRA, CDR2 YSYEKL. The CDR3 loop spans 15 amino acids. The DNA of the CDR3 is TGCGCCAGCAGCCAAGAGGGACAGTCGATCGGGGAGCTGTTTTTT. Translation: CASSQEGQSIGELFF.

This clone has more than one count but fewer than ten. This rearrangement joins TRBV15 to TRBJ1-5; D is ambiguous. The length of the CDR3 is 13 residues. Germline CDR1 is LNHNV and CDR2 is YYDKDF (reference sequence). The V end lost 4 bases, the J end lost 6 bases, and 10 bases lay between the germline ends. The CDR3 loop reads CATSNLYGQPQHF. CDR3 nucleotide sequence: TGTGCCACCAGCAATCTGTACGGTCAGCCCCAGCATTTT.

The chain employs TRBV19 and TRBJ2-3; TRBD1 aligns across 8 bases. CDR1 is LNHDA, CDR2 SQIVND, per germline (reference sequence). V lost 4 bases and J lost 6; bases outside the gene matches: 12. The CDR3 contains 16 residues. This CDR3 is CASSNPDRGWSDTQYF. The CDR3 DNA reads as TGTGCCAGTAGTAACCCTGACAGGGGATGGTCGGATACGCAGTATTTT. The full variable domain, completed using reference TRBV19 and TRBJ2-3, is DGGITQSPKYLFRKEGQNVTLSCEQNLNHDAMYWYRQDPGQGLRLIYYSQIVNDFQKGDIAEGYSVSREKKESFPLTVTSAQKNPTAFYLCASSNPDRGWSDTQYFGPGTRLTVL.

V is TRBV5-4 and J is TRBJ2-3; 8 bases align to TRBD2. The germline CDR1 and CDR2 sequences are SGHNT and YYREEE (reference sequence). The CDR3 sequence is 15 residues long. V shed 0 bases and J 6 bases; nucleotides not matched to a gene: 6. CDR3 DNA: TGTGCCAGCAGCTTGGCACTAGCGGCGGGGGATACGCAGTATTTT. The encoded protein is CASSLALAAGDTQYF.

This sequence joins TRBV9 and TRBJ2-7; 10 nucleotides line up with TRBD2. The CDR3 covers 14 residues. Germline lookup yields CDR1 SGDLS and CDR2 YYNGEE. Unmatched junction bases numbered 6, after V lost 3 bases and J lost 6 bases. The CDR3 sequence is CASSAGGLAPEQYF. The CDR3 DNA sequence: TGTGCCAGCAGCGCGGGGGGACTAGCGCCCGAGCAGTACTTC. The full variable domain, rest sourced from reference TRBV9 and TRBJ2-7, is DSGVTQTPKHLITATGQRVTLRCSPRSGDLSVYWYQQSLDQGLQFLIQYYNGEERAKGNILERFSAQQFPDLHSELNLSSLELGDSALYFCASSAGGLAPEQYFGPGTRLTVT.

CDR3 nucleotide sequence: TGTGCCAGCAGCCTGGACGAGCGGGAGCAGTTCTTC. Translating gives CASSLDEREQFF. The chain employs TRBV5-4 and TRBJ2-1, with D perhaps TRBD2 (5 bases). Germline CDR1 is SGHNT and CDR2 is YYREEE (reference sequence). V was cut by 4 bases and J by 10 bases, with 12 bases left in between. The CDR3 loop spans 12 amino acids.

The chain has TRBV5-1 and TRBJ2-3, with TRBD2 matching over 10 bases. CDR1 and CDR2 (germline): SGHRS, YFSETQ. Trimming took 4 bases from V and 3 from J; bases not matched to a gene: 8. This CDR3 has 16 residues. The CDR3 region has the DNA TGCGCCAGCAGCAGCCCTCCGGGACTAGCGACAGATACGCAGTATTTT. Protein sequence: CASSSPPGLATDTQYF.

The CDR3 DNA reads TGCGCCAGCAGCCTACAGGTAACGCGCGCCGAGCAGTACTTC. This encodes CASSLQVTRAEQYF. The V call is TRBV4-3, the J call TRBJ2-7, with a tentative D call TRBD1 (5 bases). Trimming removed 4 bases at V and 6 bases at J, with 16 bases between. The CDR3 length is 14 residues. CDR1 is LGHNA, CDR2 YSLEER, per germline.

The chain couples TRBV15 to TRBJ2-7; TRBD1 matches at 7 bases. This CDR3 has 15 residues. The junction had 9 bases not matched to a gene; V was cut back by 5 bases and J by 2 bases. Germline CDR1 and CDR2: LNHNV and YYDKDF (reference sequence). The CDR3 protein is CATSGTGTVPYEQYF. DNA for the CDR3: TGTGCCACCAGCGGGACCGGGACAGTCCCCTACGAGCAGTACTTC.

The rearrangement links TRBV28 to TRBJ1-2; no definite D call. Trimming stripped 5 bases from V and 8 bases from J, with 18 bases between. Germline V CDR1 and CDR2: MDHEN, SYDVKM. The CDR3 has 14 residues. The CDR3 DNA follows: TGTGCCAGCAGTCCGCTCTTGATGGGCGACGGCTACACCTTC. This gives the protein CASSPLLMGDGYTF.

The V gene is TRBV10-3, the J gene TRBJ2-2, with TRBD2 matching 10 bases. This CDR3 has 16 residues. With 8 bases clipped from V and 0 bases from J, the junction kept 6 bases outside the gene matches. Germline loops: CDR1 ENHRY, CDR2 SYGVKD. The CDR3 spells CAIEASGRANTGELFF. CDR3 bases: TGTGCCATCGAGGCTAGCGGGAGAGCGAACACCGGGGAGCTGTTTTTT.

Only one count was recorded for this clone. CDR3 region: CASSLWTGKETQYF. Here the CDR3 DNA reads TGCGCCAGCAGCCTCTGGACAGGGAAAGAGACCCAGTACTTC. V gene TRBV4-3 combines with J gene TRBJ2-5, with TRBD1 matching over 8 bases. There are 14 residues in the CDR3. The germline gives CDR1 LGHNA, CDR2 YSLEER. V shed 4 bases, J shed 3 bases, and the junction held 4 bases outside the gene matches.

The V and J genes are TRBV6-4 and TRBJ2-1; 9 bases map to TRBD2. Trimming cost V 5 bases and J 6 bases; bases outside gene matches: 8. Germline V gene lookup returns CDR1 MRHNA and CDR2 SNTAGT. This CDR3 contains 15 residues. The CDR3 nucleotides are TGTGCCAGCAGTCCTGGGACTAGCACAGCCAATGAGCAGTTCTTC. Its protein is CASSPGTSTANEQFF.

The V gene is TRBV27, the J gene TRBJ2-1; 12 bases match TRBD2. Germline CDR1 is MNHEY and CDR2 is SMNVEV (reference sequence). J gave up 7 bases and V 2 bases, and 6 bases lay outside the gene matches. This CDR3 comprises 16 residues. The CDR3 loop reads CASSLRGLAGLNEQFF. For the CDR3, the DNA is TGTGCCAGCAGTTTACGGGGACTAGCGGGCCTGAATGAGCAGTTCTTC.

This rearrangement joins TRBV7-8 to TRBJ2-5, with D perhaps matching TRBD2 (5 bases). Trimming stripped 2 bases from V and 0 bases from J, with 10 bases between. The CDR3 has 15 amino acids. Per germline, CDR1 SGHVS and CDR2 FQNEAQ. The CDR3 DNA follows: TGTGCCAGCAGCTTACGGCCGGGGTACCAAGAGACCCAGTACTTC. Translating gives CASSLRPGYQETQYF.

The rearrangement joins TRBV27 to TRBJ2-4; D is ambiguous. Germline V gene lookup returns CDR1 MNHEY and CDR2 SMNVEV (reference sequence). The length of the CDR3 is 13 residues. Trimming cost V 4 bases and J 6 bases, with 10 bases left between them. As DNA, the CDR3 is TGTGCCAGCAGTTCAACTCCCCGAAACATTCAGTACTTC. Amino acids: CASSSTPRNIQYF.

This chain connects TRBV13 to TRBJ2-7, with D uncertain. V lost 2 bases to trimming and J lost 2 bases, with 7 bases between them. The CDR3 has 13 amino acids. Germline V gene sequence: CDR1 PRHDT, CDR2 FYEKMQ (reference sequence). CDR3 in DNA: TGTGCCAGCAGCTTATCCAGTCCCTACGAGCAGTACTTC. Amino acids: CASSLSSPYEQYF.

The chain joins TRBV29-1 to TRBJ2-1, with 7 bases lining up with TRBD2. The length of the CDR3 is 15 residues. The germline V gene has CDR1 SQVTM and CDR2 ANQGSEA. V trimming: 0 bases; J trimming: 6 bases; junction bases outside the gene matches: 8. The CDR3: CSVEELGGRANEQFF. The CDR3 DNA follows: TGCAGCGTTGAAGAATTAGGTGGGAGGGCCAATGAGCAGTTCTTC.

The chain recombines TRBV27 with TRBJ1-1; TRBD1 might be the D (5 bases). The CDR3 runs to 13 residues. V was shortened by 6 bases and J by 3 bases, with 11 bases between the two germline ends. CDR1 is MNHEY, CDR2 SMNVEV, per germline (reference sequence). For the CDR3, the DNA is TGTGCCAGCAGGGAGATAGGGGACACTGAAGCTTTCTTT. Its protein product is CASREIGDTEAFF.

The chain links TRBV19 to TRBJ1-1, with D perhaps TRBD1 (5 bases). Trimming cost V 3 bases and J 7 bases, with 12 bases left between them. Germline V gives CDR1 LNHDA, CDR2 SQIVND (reference sequence). CDR3 length equals 13 residues. CDR3 in amino acids: CASSIAGLGEAFF. CDR3 nucleotide sequence: TGTGCCAGTAGTATTGCAGGGCTAGGTGAAGCTTTCTTT.

This chain joins TRBV27 and TRBJ2-3, with D tentatively TRBD2 (5 bases). The CDR3 has 15 amino acids. Germline values: CDR1 MNHEY, CDR2 SMNVEV (reference sequence). Trimming took 9 bases from V and 4 from J, leaving 20 bases between them. The CDR3 bases are TGTGCCAGTTATGACCTAGCCCGCATGTCAGATACGCAGTATTTT. Amino acids: CASYDLARMSDTQYF.

This clone occurred once. The chain links TRBV27 to TRBJ1-1, with TRBD1 matching 7 bases. V lost 0 bases and J lost 1; bases outside the gene matches: 2. The CDR3 is 15 residues long. CDR1 is MNHEY and CDR2 is SMNVEV in the germline V gene (reference sequence). CDR3 loop: CASSLSGQPNTEAFF. CDR3 DNA: TGTGCCAGCAGTTTATCGGGACAGCCGAACACTGAAGCTTTCTTT.

The chain's CDR3 is CASSSQPSGMNEQFF. CDR3 sequence (DNA): TGTGCCAGCAGTTCTCAACCTAGCGGGATGAATGAGCAGTTCTTC. The rearrangement links TRBV27 to TRBJ2-1, with 9 bases that match TRBD2. The CDR3 length is 15 residues. Germline V CDR1 and CDR2: MNHEY, SMNVEV (reference sequence). The J segment lost 7 bases and the V segment lost 4 bases, leaving 8 bases of the junction unmatched.

The V and J genes are TRBV4-2 and TRBJ2-7; TRBD2 aligns across 8 bases. CDR3 length equals 16 residues. After removal of 0 bases from V and 3 bases from J, the junction contained 7 bases not matched to a gene. Germline V gene data show CDR1 as LGHNA and CDR2 as YNFKEQ. The CDR3 spells CASSQDWASGHYEQYF. CDR3 sequence (DNA): TGTGCCAGCAGCCAAGATTGGGCTAGCGGGCACTACGAGCAGTACTTC.

The rearrangement links TRBV19 to TRBJ1-5; no reliable D call. CDR3 size: 16 residues. Germline assignment: CDR1 LNHDA and CDR2 SQIVND (reference sequence). Trimming pared 3 bases from V and 3 bases from J, leaving 15 bases between. CDR3 region: CASSMVPDPLNQPQHF. DNA of the CDR3: TGTGCCAGTAGTATGGTGCCAGATCCTCTCAATCAGCCCCAGCATTTT.

V gene TRBV23-1 combines with J gene TRBJ2-3, with 11 bases aligning to TRBD2. TRBV23-1 is flagged as an ORF with uncertain function. V lost 8 bases, J lost 0 bases, and 7 bases stayed unmatched. The CDR3 has 16 amino acids. CDR3 sequence reads: CASPTPSGGSTDTQYF. The CDR3 nucleotides are TGCGCCAGCCCAACACCTAGCGGGGGGAGCACAGATACGCAGTATTTT.